At least ten counts were recorded for the clone carrying this T cell receptor (beta chain). What it recognizes is unknown. The sample is drawn from a study of T cells after yellow fever vaccination. Study as a whole: Where fractions had low cell numbers, libraries were prepared from them with the SMART-Seq v4 Ultra Low Input RNA kit.

5'RACE template switching generated TCR cDNA, adding a universal primer site and UMIs. TCRdb fed the 5' RACE reads into MiXCR, producing one record per CDR3 protein. The sample holds under 200,000 distinct CDR3 sequences, around 7.3% seen once. Overall study findings and caveats: The study found a weaker secondary response that peaked faster, day 5 versus 15. FACS-sorted repertoires might harbor abundant contaminating clonotypes from the bulk population.

V was clipped by 2 bases and J by 5 bases, with 10 bases between them. The CDR3 loop spans 13 amino acids. Germline values: CDR1 LGHNA, CDR2 YSLEER. The source was CD4+ T cells sorted from PBMCs, collected about 5 days after the first yellow fever vaccination. The receptor comes from a man younger than 30 who received the YFV17D yellow fever vaccine. The V gene is TRBV4-3, the J gene TRBJ2-7, with D unresolved. This chain's CDR3 is CASSQMLRNEQYF. CDR3 nucleotide sequence: TGCGCCAGCAGCCAAATGTTGAGGAACGAGCAGTACTTC.